The 27 T cell receptor beta chains presented below share a single source sample, sequenced in a study of CD8 T cells in Susac syndrome. After extraction with the RNeasy kit, roughly 0.5 to 1 ug of the RNA was reverse transcribed using random hexamers. TCRdb used MiXCR to reprocess the immunoSEQ multiplex PCR reads, holding one entry per CDR3 protein. The sample lists about 130,000 distinct CDR3 sequences, around 91% occurring once. Sequencing was performed on CD8+ T cells from PBMCs. Source of these receptors: a human donor with multiple sclerosis.

The rearrangement links TRBV19 to TRBJ2-1; TRBD1 matches 9 bases. Losses at the gene ends were 4 bases for V and 8 bases for J; bases not matched to a gene: 9. Germline V gene sequence: CDR1 LNHDA, CDR2 SQIVND (reference sequence). The CDR3 runs to 15 residues. The CDR3 DNA follows: TGTGCCAGTAGTAGGGACAGGGAAGCTTTGTATGAGCAGTTCTTC. Translation gives CASSRDREALYEQFF.

The chain combines TRBV3-1 with TRBJ2-3; a weak D match, TRBD2 (6 bases). Germline loops: CDR1 LGHDT, CDR2 YNNKEL (reference sequence). The CDR3 has 15 residues. Between the trimmed V and J ends, which lost 3 bases and 0 bases, there was a span of 10 bases. For the CDR3, the DNA is TGTGCCAGCAGCCATCCGGGACTCAGCACAGATACGCAGTATTTT. Translated: CASSHPGLSTDTQYF.

This chain connects TRBV19 to TRBJ1-1, with D perhaps matching TRBD1 (5 bases). Germline assignment: CDR1 LNHDA and CDR2 SQIVND (reference sequence). Between the trimmed V and J ends, which lost 2 bases and 1 base, there was a span of 8 bases. This CDR3 is built from 14 residues. The CDR3 DNA is TGTGCCAGTAGTATATGGGGCTCGAACACTGAAGCTTTCTTT. Translated: CASSIWGSNTEAFF.

This chain uses TRBV9 with TRBJ1-1; D gene unclear. CDR1 SGDLS and CDR2 YYNGEE come from the germline V gene. Between the trimmed V and J ends, which lost 0 bases and 0 bases, there was a span of 12 bases. The CDR3 is 16 residues long. CDR3 region: CASSVEAAGLNTEAFF. The CDR3 DNA reads TGTGCCAGCAGCGTAGAGGCAGCGGGCCTGAACACTGAAGCTTTCTTT.

The rearrangement uses TRBV27 and TRBJ2-2; D call uncertain. The CDR3 has 13 residues. Trimming took off 8 bases at V and 1 base at J, with 8 bases between the two ends. Germline assignment: CDR1 MNHEY and CDR2 SMNVEV (reference sequence). The CDR3 DNA is TGTGCCAGCGGACCTGTGAACACCGGGGAGCTGTTTTTT. Translating gives CASGPVNTGELFF.

The chain couples TRBV28 to TRBJ1-5; a possible D gene is TRBD1 (6 bases). V lost 1 base, J lost 3 bases, and 10 bases lay in between. The CDR3 has 15 amino acids. The V gene's germline CDR1 is MDHEN and CDR2 SYDVKM. CDR3 sequence reads: CASSLSAGVNQPQHF. CDR3 DNA: TGTGCCAGCAGTTTATCGGCAGGGGTCAATCAGCCCCAGCATTTT.

V and J are TRBV29-1 and TRBJ1-3; D ambiguous. CDR1 and CDR2 from the germline V gene are SQVTM and ANQGSEA. V lost 2 bases and J lost 4, with 9 bases in between. This CDR3 spans 13 amino acids. The CDR3 nucleotides read TGCAGCGTTGAAAAAGGTGAAGGAAACACCATATATTTT. Residues: CSVEKGEGNTIYF.

The chain joins TRBV4-2 to TRBJ2-7; the D gene is possibly TRBD1 (6 bases). This CDR3 comprises 16 residues. The ends were cut back, 1 base at V and 4 bases at J, with 17 bases in the middle. Germline values: CDR1 LGHNA, CDR2 YNFKEQ. DNA for the CDR3: TGTGCCAGCAGCCAAGGAGGACAGTTCCTCCCTTACGAGCAGTACTTC. Translating it yields CASSQGGQFLPYEQYF.

The chain links TRBV20-1 to TRBJ1-5; 10 bases fit TRBD1. CDR1 and CDR2 from the germline V gene are DFQATT and SNEGSKA (reference sequence). This CDR3 spans 15 amino acids. The V and J ends lost 6 bases and 8 bases, in that order; junction bases with no gene match: 13. The CDR3 sequence: CSARFPGQGSEPQHF. The CDR3 region has the DNA TGCAGTGCGCGTTTCCCGGGACAGGGGAGTGAGCCCCAGCATTTT.

Only a few counts were recorded for this clonotype. The chain combines TRBV5-1 with TRBJ1-2; D gene uncertain. Germline-derived CDR1 and CDR2 are SGHRS and YFSETQ. The CDR3 totals 12 residues. Trimming stripped 0 bases from V and 14 bases from J, with 14 bases between. As DNA, the CDR3 is TGCGCCAGCAGCTTGGACAGTTTGCGTCTGACCTTC. This sequence encodes CASSLDSLRLTF.

V and J are TRBV4-1 and TRBJ2-1, with 9 bases matching TRBD2. The V gene's germline CDR1 is MGHRA and CDR2 YSYEKL. The CDR3 consists of 17 residues. Trimming cost V 4 bases and J 8 bases; bases outside gene matches: 15. The CDR3 reads CASSPPPSSGRLDEQFF. The CDR3 DNA follows: TGCGCCAGCAGCCCACCCCCTTCGAGCGGGAGGCTGGATGAGCAGTTCTTC.

This chain connects TRBV27 to TRBJ1-5; D is possibly TRBD1 (5 bases). V was cut by 3 bases and J by 11 bases, with 14 bases left in between. Germline V gene lookup returns CDR1 MNHEY and CDR2 SMNVEV (reference sequence). The CDR3 runs to 13 residues. CDR3 in DNA: TGTGCCAGCAGTTTTCGACGGGACGGTGCCCAGCATTTT. This encodes CASSFRRDGAQHF.

Turning to this clonotype: A junction end diverges from the germline sequence, so it may reflect a read error. This sequence joins TRBV7-9 and TRBJ2-1, with TRBD2 identical over 9 bases. The germline V gene has CDR1 SEHNR and CDR2 FQNEAQ (reference sequence). This CDR3 comprises 12 residues. The chain's CDR3 is CASSLAGTVVVF. The CDR3 region has the DNA TGTGCCAGCAGCCTAGCGGGGACAGTCGTGGTCTTC.

This rearrangement joins TRBV4-3 to TRBJ1-1; D remains ambiguous. This CDR3 region has 17 residues. V was clipped by 2 bases and J by 1 base, with 17 bases between them. Germline CDR1 LGHNA, CDR2 YSLEER. The CDR3 DNA is TGCGCCAGCAGCCAACTTGGGGTGGCGGGATCGAACACTGAAGCTTTCTTT. This translates into CASSQLGVAGSNTEAFF.

As to this clonotype: Since the CDR3 does not end with the conserved phenylalanine or tryptophan, this likely comes from a read error. V is TRBV30 and J is TRBJ1-1; D uncertain. Looked up from germline, CDR1 is GTSNPN and CDR2 is SVGIG (reference sequence). This CDR3 spans 13 amino acids. V lost 1 base to trimming and J lost 1 base, with 7 bases between them. This CDR3 reads CAWSGGTNTEAFL. The CDR3 DNA reads as TGTGCCTGGAGTGGGGGAACGAACACTGAAGCTTTCCTT.

The chain links TRBV4-3 to TRBJ2-1; no reliable D call. Deletions cut 4 bases from V and 6 bases from J, with 10 bases between. Germline loops: CDR1 LGHNA, CDR2 YSLEER. The CDR3 covers 13 residues. CDR3 sequence (DNA): TGCGCCAGCAGCCCCGGAGTCCTCAATGAGCAGTTCTTC. It codes for CASSPGVLNEQFF.

V gene TRBV6-5 combines with J gene TRBJ1-2, with 7 bases lining up with TRBD1. Germline V gene lookup returns CDR1 MNHEY and CDR2 SVGAGI. With 2 bases clipped from V and 10 bases from J, the junction kept 7 bases outside the gene matches. The CDR3 consists of 13 residues. CDR3: CASSYARQGYYTF. The CDR3 DNA reads TGTGCCAGCAGTTACGCCCGACAGGGATACTACACCTTC.

The CDR3: CASSIGTVIGYTF. The DNA for the CDR3 is TGTGCCAGTAGTATTGGGACAGTTATTGGCTACACCTTC. V usage is TRBV19 and J usage is TRBJ1-2; 7 bases match TRBD1. Germline trimming cut 3 bases from V and 7 bases from J; bases unmatched to any gene: 5. The length of the CDR3 is 13 residues. CDR1 LNHDA and CDR2 SQIVND come from the germline V gene (reference sequence). Complete variable domain (other parts from reference TRBV19 and TRBJ1-2): DGGITQSPKYLFRKEGQNVTLSCEQNLNHDAMYWYRQDPGQGLRLIYYSQIVNDFQKGDIAEGYSVSREKKESFPLTVTSAQKNPTAFYLCASSIGTVIGYTFGSGTRLTVV.

V usage is TRBV14 and J usage is TRBJ2-2; D not resolved. Trimming shortened V by 0 bases and J by 6 bases, and 14 bases separated the two germline ends. In germline, CDR1 is SGHDN, CDR2 FVKESK. The CDR3 covers 16 residues. The CDR3 DNA reads TGTGCCAGCAGCCAAGATCTTAGTTGGGAACCCGGGGAGCTGTTTTTT. Encoded protein: CASSQDLSWEPGELFF.

This clonotype was observed a single time. The chain combines TRBV12-3 or TRBV12-4 with TRBJ1-1; tentative D call: TRBD1 (6 bases). CDR3 size: 20 residues. Between the trimmed V and J ends, which lost 0 bases and 5 bases, there was a span of 28 bases. The CDR3 here is CASSLAAWILQGKEGTEAFF. The CDR3 region has the DNA TGTGCCAGCAGTTTAGCGGCCTGGATCCTACAGGGAAAGGAAGGGACTGAAGCTTTCTTT.

This chain connects TRBV6-2 or TRBV6-3 to TRBJ2-3, with D hard to call. Germline-derived CDR1 and CDR2 are MNHEY and SVGEGT. V dropped 8 bases and J dropped 0 bases, with 12 bases sitting between them. This CDR3 comprises 14 residues. The CDR3: CASPNPPSTDTQYF. CDR3 DNA sequence: TGTGCCAGCCCTAACCCTCCTAGCACAGATACGCAGTATTTT.

As DNA, the CDR3 is TGTGCCAGCACAGCGGGGGGTTCGAACACTGAAGCTTTCTTT. This translates into CASTAGGSNTEAFF. The J gene is TRBJ1-1, the V gene TRBV12-3 or TRBV12-4, with D perhaps TRBD1 (5 bases). Trimming removed 7 bases from V and 1 base from J, with 13 bases in between. The CDR3 contains 14 residues.

The chain links TRBV6-5 to TRBJ2-4; tentatively, D is TRBD1 (5 bases). The CDR3 extends over 13 amino acids. V lost 2 bases and J lost 9, with 11 bases in between. CDR1 is MNHEY, CDR2 SVGAGI, per germline. CDR3 DNA sequence: TGTGCCAGCAGTTACGGTGCGCAGGGCATTCAGTACTTC. This gives the protein CASSYGAQGIQYF.

The chain is built from TRBV7-9 and TRBJ1-1; D is unclear. The V end was cut by 5 bases, the J end by 3 bases, with 10 bases between. The CDR3 sequence is 13 residues long. Germline V gene lookup returns CDR1 SEHNR and CDR2 FQNEAQ (reference sequence). In DNA, the CDR3 is TGTGCCAGCAGCACACCGGGAGACACTGAAGCTTTCTTT. It codes for CASSTPGDTEAFF.

The genes are TRBV12-3 or TRBV12-4 and TRBJ1-2, with a tentative D call TRBD1 (5 bases). The CDR3 extends over 13 amino acids. The germline V and J ends were trimmed by 5 bases and 8 bases, with 15 bases remaining between them. The CDR3 reads CASSRWDPPGYTF. CDR3 sequence (DNA): TGTGCCAGCAGTCGCTGGGACCCCCCCGGCTACACCTTC.

The V gene is TRBV7-9, the J gene TRBJ2-1, with TRBD2 matching 9 bases. Germline loops: CDR1 SEHNR, CDR2 FQNEAQ (reference sequence). This CDR3 is 16 amino acids long. The J segment lost 0 bases and the V segment lost 2 bases, leaving 2 bases of the junction unmatched. The CDR3 sequence is CASSLTTSGSYNEQFF. The CDR3 nucleotides read TGTGCCAGCAGCTTAACGACTAGCGGCTCCTACAATGAGCAGTTCTTC.

V is TRBV12-3 or TRBV12-4 and J is TRBJ2-5; D not resolved. This CDR3 has 14 amino acids. The V gene lost 6 bases and the J gene lost 2 bases, with 13 bases spanning the gap. The CDR3 sequence: CASRDERSQETQYF. DNA of the CDR3: TGTGCCAGCAGAGACGAGCGCTCTCAAGAGACCCAGTACTTC.